Sequencing of this T cell receptor beta chain was carried out in a study of regulatory T cells in long-lasting Graves disease (dated by TCRdb to the early 2020s). Describing the broader study: Persistent Graves' disease meant more than 5 years of antithyroid drug treatment with TSH receptor autoantibodies that stayed positive. Peripheral blood TCR sequencing and RNA sequencing compared persistent Graves' disease patients with newly diagnosed Graves' disease patients. The study took place in China and was registered as a clinical trial. A total of roughly 33 samples were covered by TCR sequencing, comprising roughly 13 persistent and 20 or so newly diagnosed Graves' disease patients. Persistent Graves' disease patients in the clinical cohort had taken antithyroid drugs for roughly ten years on average. Overall study outcomes, separate from this receptor: Because the primary lesion, thyroid tissue, could not be accessed, the study looked at peripheral blood alone. Lower TCR Shannon entropy and fewer highly expanded clones were observed in persistent Graves' disease patients than in newly diagnosed patients, which suggested clonal expansion. Persistent patients shared more public clonotypes among themselves (around 2,700) than newly diagnosed patients did (approximately 870). Sequencing and analysis were restricted to the TCR beta chain. The authors noted that the small sample size was a limitation that may lower accuracy. Preferential use of TRBV28, TRBJ1-2 and TRBJ2-5 was observed in persistent disease, whereas TRBV20-1 and TRBJ2-1 were favored in newly diagnosed disease.

As concerns this clonotype: The specificity of this receptor is unknown. Base qualities are missing; no much larger clone stands one base away.

CDR1 KGHDR and CDR2 SFDVKD were looked up in the germline V gene. Its CDR3 holds 13 amino acids, cysteine through phenylalanine. Only the CDR3 portion is preserved as DNA: 39 bases, with reading frame beginning at the first base. V and J are truncated by 4 bases and 2 bases respectively, leaving an intervening sequence of 7 bases. Library preparation was by multiplex PCR. Reads for this sample came from an Illumina HiSeq 4000. TCR beta libraries were built with iRepertoire HTBI primers and Arm-PCR amplification of CDR3 regions. PCR products were gel purified before sequencing. From the authors' description of their analysis: Gene usage analysis of CDR3 amino acid clonotypes relied on the 60 or so TRBV and 14 TRBJ segments identified across samples. COPE and FqMerger were used to merge the filtered high-quality paired reads into contigs. Contigs were aligned with BLAST to IMGT TRBV, TRBD and TRBJ reference genes, and CDR3 was defined per IMGT. Any clonotype with a frequency above 0.1% was counted as a highly expanded clone. Shannon entropy served as the measure of repertoire diversity, while the Gini coefficient captured V-J evenness. Public clonotypes were defined as clonotypes shared by more than one individual. TCRdb passed the public sequencing reads through fastp at Q25 and MiXCR, retaining productive beta sequences. A single entry per CDR3 protein holds the most common genes and DNA from its merged rows. These V and J calls derive from TCRdb rather than the authors' analysis. This sample holds fewer than 450,000 distinct CDR3 sequences; about 20% were observed only once. Less than 25% of the sample lies in the top ten.

Taken with the paper, the label for time point translates to: persistent/refractory GD, antithyroid drugs over 5 years with positive TRAb. For both TCR sequencing and RNA sequencing, RNA was extracted from PBMCs in TRIzol. The diagnosis of Graves' disease was made according to American Thyroid Association guidelines. The patients came from an endocrinology department in Xi'an, China. Each patient gave approximately 10 milliliters of peripheral blood, collected in an EDTA anticoagulant tube. Ficoll Paque Plus density gradient separation was used to isolate PBMCs, and no additional T cell sorting was done. An Agilent 2100 Bioanalyzer and agarose gel were used to check RNA quality, while a NanoDrop 2000 measured RNA concentration.

The chain uses TRBV24-1 and TRBJ2-5; no D gene can be assigned with confidence. The sample here was peripheral blood mononuclear cells (PBMCs), taken when the disease was refractory, from a patient treated with antithyroid drugs. This receptor was taken from a female donor with Graves disease. The CDR3 is CATSDSGQETQYF. The DNA sequence is TGTGCCACCAGTGACTCGGGTCAAGAGACCCAGTACTTC.